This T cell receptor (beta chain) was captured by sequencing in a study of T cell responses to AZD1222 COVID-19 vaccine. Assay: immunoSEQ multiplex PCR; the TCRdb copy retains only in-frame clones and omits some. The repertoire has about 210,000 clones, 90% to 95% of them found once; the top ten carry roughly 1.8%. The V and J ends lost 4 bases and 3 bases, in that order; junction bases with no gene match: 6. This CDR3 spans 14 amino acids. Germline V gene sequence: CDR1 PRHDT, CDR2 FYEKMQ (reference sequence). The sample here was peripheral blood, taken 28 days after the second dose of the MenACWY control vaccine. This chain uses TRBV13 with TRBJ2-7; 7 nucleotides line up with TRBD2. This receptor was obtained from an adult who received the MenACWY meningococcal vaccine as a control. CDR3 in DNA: TGTGCCAGCAGCTCTTCCGGGGGGAACTACGAGCAGTACTTC. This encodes CASSSSGGNYEQYF.